This section outlines one TCR beta chain sequence together with its context. The data derive from a study of T cell changes during pregnancy in multiple sclerosis. The V gene's germline CDR1 is MNHNY and CDR2 SVGAGI (reference sequence). V was trimmed by 0 bases and J by 7 bases, leaving 16 bases between them. The CDR3 loop spans 15 amino acids. Repertoires were generated with immunoSEQ multiplex PCR, while TCRdb's copy carries only in-frame clones and drops some. The data hold about 24,000 clones, with around 90% observed a single time. The sequencing here drew on CD8+ T cells from peripheral blood mononuclear cells, taken in the third trimester of pregnancy. The J gene is TRBJ2-7, the V gene TRBV6-6; tentatively, D is TRBD2 (5 bases). This receptor was obtained from a female donor in good health, enrolled as a control in a pregnancy study. The CDR3 sequence: CASSYSIEDRGEQYF. CDR3 nucleotides: TGTGCCAGCAGTTACTCGATTGAGGACCGGGGAGAGCAGTACTTC.